These T cell receptor beta chains were read from a single sample in a study of blood T cell repertoires in COVID-19. Assay: immunoSEQ multiplex PCR; the TCRdb copy retains only in-frame clones and omits some. The data hold 200,000 to 250,000 clones, with approximately 86% observed a single time. Sequencing was performed on PBMCs or T cells enriched from blood (not recorded which). The receptors come from a woman younger than 45 who had been exposed to COVID-19. Each CDR3 is given with its conserved first and last residue. A D gene is named only where the DNA matches it firmly. Clone sizes are given selectively: once, few, many, or a class where the clone is expanded.

TRBV6-2/TRBV6-3	-	TRBJ2-2	-	TGTGCCAGCAGTTATTTGGGGGGGCGCCCCCAGAACACCGGGGAGCTGTTTTTT	CASSYLGGRPQNTGELFF
TRBV3-1/TRBV3-2	few	TRBJ2-7	TRBD2	TGTGCCAGCAGCCAAGGAAGCGGGGGGGGTAACCATGAGCAGTACTTC	CASSQGSGGGNHEQYF
TRBV3-1/TRBV3-2	-	TRBJ2-3	-	TGTGCCAGCAGCGAGCAGGGTTCTGGCACAGATACGCAGTATTTT	CASSEQGSGTDTQYF
TRBV6-5	-	TRBJ1-2	-	TGTGCCAGCGGATCGGACAGACTTTATGGCTACACCTTC	CASGSDRLYGYTF
TRBV11-1	-	TRBJ1-2	TRBD1	TGTGCCAGCAGCTTGGGACAGGAGGGCTACACCTTC	CASSLGQEGYTF
TRBV19	-	TRBJ1-5	-	TGTGCCAGTAGTATAGTGCAGGGTGGCAATCAGCCCCAGCATTTT	CASSIVQGGNQPQHF
TRBV11-2	-	TRBJ1-1	-	TGTGCCAGCAGCCTGTCGGGGGATCCGAACACTGAAGCTTTCTTT	CASSLSGDPNTEAFF
TRBV5-1	-	TRBJ2-7	-	TGCGCCAGCAGCTTTACACAACCAGGCTACGAGCAGTACTTC	CASSFTQPGYEQYF
TRBV2	-	TRBJ1-4	-	TGTGCCAGCAGTGAACTAACGAGCGTTAATGAAAAACTGTTTTTT	CASSELTSVNEKLFF
TRBV3-1/TRBV3-2	-	TRBJ1-3	-	TGTGCCAGCAGCCAAGGACAGCCAGGAAACACCATATATTTT	CASSQGQPGNTIYF
TRBV5-4	few	TRBJ1-4	TRBD1	TGTGCCAGCAGCGAGACAGCGACAGGGCGAAAAGAAAAACTGTTTTTT	CASSETATGRKEKLFF
TRBV6-5	-	TRBJ2-3	TRBD1	TGTGCCAGCAGGAACAGGGGTCCGTATGCGGATACGCAGTATTTT	CASRNRGPYADTQYF
TRBV30	-	TRBJ1-2	-	TGTGCCTGGAGTTCAGGACAGTACTCTCATGGCTACACCTTC	CAWSSGQYSHGYTF
TRBV6-5	-	TRBJ1-2	-	TGTGCCAGCAGTTATTTTGCAGGGAATATGGCTTTGGGCTACACCTTC	CASSYFAGNMALGYTF
TRBV2	-	TRBJ1-6	-	TGTGCCAGCAGTGATTTAGGGCTCCAGGGGAATTCACCCCTCCACTTT	CASSDLGLQGNSPLHF
TRBV6-5	once	TRBJ1-3	-	TGTGCCAGCATGGAGGGGTGGCCTGGAAACACCATATATTTT	CASMEGWPGNTIYF
TRBV28	-	TRBJ1-1	-	TGTGCCACAGGAGGGGCTTTTAATGAAGCTTTCTTT	CATGGAFNEAFF
TRBV27	-	TRBJ1-1	TRBD1	TGTGCCAGCAGTAAAACAGGGGTCACTGAAGCTTTCTTT	CASSKTGVTEAFF
TRBV11-2	-	TRBJ1-2	-	TGTGCCAGCAGCTTACCAGTTGTTAATGGCTACACCTTC	CASSLPVVNGYTF
TRBV10-2	-	TRBJ2-1	TRBD2	TGCGCCAGCACCGAGGCCCGACTAGCCCGCAATGAGCAGTTCTTC	CASTEARLARNEQFF
TRBV2	once	TRBJ1-1	TRBD1	TGTGCCAGCAGGCGGGACAGGTTTGGGACTGAAGCTTTCTTT	CASRRDRFGTEAFF
TRBV20-1	once	TRBJ2-7	-	TGCAGTGCTAGCGACAGGGAGCAGTACTTC	CSASDREQYF
TRBV11-3	-	TRBJ2-7	-	TGTGCCAGCAGCGGCGGGGCGTCTGACGAGCAGTACTTC	CASSGGASDEQYF
TRBV15	-	TRBJ1-1	TRBD1	TGTGCCGTCCAGGGGGTCACTGAAGCTTTCTTT	CAVQGVTEAFF
TRBV3-1/TRBV3-2	few	TRBJ1-1	TRBD1	TGTGCCAGCAGCTCACGGGACAGGGACACTGAAGCTTTCTTT	CASSSRDRDTEAFF
TRBV18	few	TRBJ1-1	TRBD1	TGTGCCAGCTCACCAAGACAGGGTTTTGAGAACACTGAAGCTTTCTTT	CASSPRQGFENTEAFF
TRBV2	-	TRBJ1-5	-	TGTGCCAGCCGGGGGGGGTACAATCAGCCCCAGCATTTT	CASRGGYNQPQHF
TRBV5-1	-	TRBJ2-7	TRBD1	TGCGCCAGCAGCTTGGACCCCGGGACAGCCTACGAGCAGTACTTC	CASSLDPGTAYEQYF
TRBV5-1	-	TRBJ2-3	TRBD2	TGCGCCAGCAGCTTGGATCCAGGACTAGCGGGAGATACGCAGTATTTT	CASSLDPGLAGDTQYF
TRBV7-9	-	TRBJ2-7	-	TGTGCCAGCAGCTTACAGGGGCCCGAGGAAGAGCAGTACTTC	CASSLQGPEEEQYF
TRBV27	few	TRBJ1-4	TRBD1	TGTGCCAGCAGTCTCCGGACAGGAAGGAGTTCTAATGAAAAACTGTTTTTT	CASSLRTGRSSNEKLFF
TRBV7-6	-	TRBJ2-7	-	TGTGCCAGCAGCTTACTTCAACAGGCAAGCTCCTACGAGCAGTACTTC	CASSLLQQASSYEQYF
TRBV27	-	TRBJ2-1	-	TGTGCCAGCAATGGGGGGAATGAGCAGTTCTTC	CASNGGNEQFF
TRBV2	-	TRBJ1-2	-	TGTGCCAGCAGTGAACGAGTCAACTATGGCTACACCTTC	CASSERVNYGYTF
TRBV19	-	TRBJ1-2	-	TGTGCCAGTAGTGACCGACGGGACACCGCTTGGGATGGCTACACCTTC	CASSDRRDTAWDGYTF
TRBV19	once	TRBJ1-4	TRBD1	TGTGCCAGTAGGGGAATACAGGGGAGCGGTGAAAAACTGTTTTTT	CASRGIQGSGEKLFF
TRBV30	-	TRBJ2-7	-	TGTGCCTGGAATCCGACAGGTAGCTCCTACGAGCAGTACTTC	CAWNPTGSSYEQYF
TRBV5-1	-	TRBJ2-2	-	TGCGCCAGCAGCTTGGACAGGGAAGCCGGGGAGCTGTTTTTT	CASSLDREAGELFF
TRBV10-3	-	TRBJ1-1	-	TGTGCCATCAGTGAGAGGGGGGGGTTGACGAACACTGAAGCTTTCTTT	CAISERGGLTNTEAFF
TRBV11-3	-	TRBJ2-1	-	TGTGCCAGCAGCCCTACCGACGGACGGGGCTACAATGAGCAGTTCTTC	CASSPTDGRGYNEQFF
TRBV7-3	-	TRBJ2-2	TRBD1	TGTGCCAGCAGCTTTGGACAGGGAGTCACCGGGGAGCTGTTTTTT	CASSFGQGVTGELFF
TRBV29-1	once	TRBJ1-1	TRBD1	TGCAGCGTAAACAGGGGGCCTACTGAAGCTTTCTTT	CSVNRGPTEAFF
TRBV5-1	-	TRBJ1-1	TRBD1	TGCGCCAGCAGCCGACAGGGGGCAAGAGTCCGAAACACTGAAGCTTTCTTT	CASSRQGARVRNTEAFF
TRBV2	few	TRBJ1-2	TRBD1	TGTGCCAGCAGTGGTAAACAGGGGATTAACTATGGCTACACCTTC	CASSGKQGINYGYTF
TRBV3-1/TRBV3-2	-	TRBJ2-2	TRBD1	TGTGCCAGCAGCCTCGGGACAGGGGGCACCGGGGAGCTGTTTTTT	CASSLGTGGTGELFF
TRBV7-8	-	TRBJ1-6	-	TGTGCGATCGGGTTGGCAGGGCAGAATAATTCACCCCTCCACTTT	CAIGLAGQNNSPLHF
TRBV28	-	TRBJ1-1	TRBD1	TGTGCCAGCAGCCCGACAGGGGTATGGACTGAAGCTTTCTTT	CASSPTGVWTEAFF
TRBV24-1	-	TRBJ2-2	-	TGTGCCACCAGTGATTCGGGACTTCCCACCGGGGAGCTGTTTTTT	CATSDSGLPTGELFF
TRBV6-5	-	TRBJ2-2	-	TGTGCCAGCAGTTACTCAGGACTTTTGACCGGGGAGCTGTTTTTT	CASSYSGLLTGELFF
TRBV4-1	-	TRBJ1-2	-	TGCGCCAGCAGCCAAGACGGAGGGCCCTATGGCTACACCTTC	CASSQDGGPYGYTF
TRBV6-1	-	TRBJ2-7	TRBD1	TGTGCCAGCAGTGAAGGGACAGGGGGCGCGAGGGAGCAGTACTTC	CASSEGTGGAREQYF
TRBV10-1	-	TRBJ2-1	TRBD2	TGCGCCAGCAGTCGACTAGCGGGTAACTACAATGAGCAGTTCTTC	CASSRLAGNYNEQFF